A selection of T cell receptor beta chains follows, all from one sample in a study of blood T cell repertoires in COVID-19. The protocol was immunoSEQ multiplex PCR, while the TCRdb copy is restricted to in-frame clones and leaves out a portion. Of fewer than 400,000 clones listed, about 89% are singletons. Sequenced sample: PBMCs or T cells enriched from blood (not recorded which). Receptors originate from a man aged 60 to 75 who had recovered from COVID-19. Both conserved end residues are part of each CDR3.

>TRBV19|TRBJ1-5
CASSNLGGYRANQPQHF
>TRBV24-1|TRBJ2-1
CATSDTSGLAGAHNEQFF
>TRBV10-3|TRBJ1-2
CAISELQGSGGYTF
>TRBV28|TRBJ1-2
CASSLGLGVYGYTF
>TRBV27|TRBJ2-2
CASSYLVGGGELFF
>TRBV5-4|TRBJ1-1
CASSLTAEVTEAFF
>TRBV6-5|TRBJ2-7
CASSSRTGGTYEQYF
>TRBV27|TRBJ1-1
CASSSPLRGTASYTEAFF
>TRBV6-5|TRBJ2-1
CASSLGTGIYNEQFF
>TRBV5-6|TRBJ1-3
CASSAVATGLGNTIYF
>TRBV18|TRBJ1-4
CASSPGSGERSTNEKLFF
>TRBV7-3|TRBJ2-5
CASSLVRGETQYF
>TRBV2|TRBJ1-5
CASRDDRGNQPQHF
>TRBV7-3|TRBJ1-4
CASSEHFTGSTNEKLFF
>TRBV30|TRBJ1-6
CAWTYRTNSPLHF
>TRBV4-3|TRBJ2-5
CASSQAGHDETQYF
>TRBV30|TRBJ1-6
CAWSVSRLNNSPLHF
>TRBV7-9|TRBJ2-3
CASSSYTDTQYF
>TRBV11-2|TRBJ1-4
CASSLNRQGGGEKLFF
>TRBV18|TRBJ2-7
CASSPQQSSYEQYF
>TRBV5-1|TRBJ1-4
CASSLFGPLNEKLFF
>TRBV28|TRBJ1-5
CASSSPIRGNQPQHF
>TRBV5-4|TRBJ1-1
CASSLDRNTEAFF
>TRBV3-1/TRBV3-2|TRBJ2-7
CASSQSRASHEQYF
>TRBV28|TRBJ2-1
CASSSPGNEQFF
>TRBV10-1|TRBJ2-3
CARTTSGGNLTDTQYF
>TRBV2|TRBJ2-2
CASSRSRHTGELFF
>TRBV30|TRBJ2-7
CAWSVVWDSAPYEQYF
>TRBV5-8|TRBJ1-5
CASSPLRQGNQPQHF
>TRBV14|TRBJ2-7
CASSQAERSSYEQYF
>TRBV27|TRBJ1-2
CASSFVAGRNYGYTF
>TRBV7-2|TRBJ2-5
CASSLSAGGARMLTQYF